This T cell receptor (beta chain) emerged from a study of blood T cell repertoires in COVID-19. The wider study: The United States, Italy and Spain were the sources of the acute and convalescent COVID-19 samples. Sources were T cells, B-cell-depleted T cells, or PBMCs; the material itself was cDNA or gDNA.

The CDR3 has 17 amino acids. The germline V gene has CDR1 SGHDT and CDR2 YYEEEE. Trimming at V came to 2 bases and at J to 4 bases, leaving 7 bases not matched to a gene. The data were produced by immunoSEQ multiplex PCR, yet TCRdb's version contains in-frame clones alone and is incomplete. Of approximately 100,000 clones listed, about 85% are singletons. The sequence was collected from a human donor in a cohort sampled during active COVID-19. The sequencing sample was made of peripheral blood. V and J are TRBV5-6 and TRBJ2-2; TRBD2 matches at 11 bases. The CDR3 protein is CASSLIELAGATGELFF. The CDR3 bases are TGTGCCAGCAGCTTAATAGAACTAGCGGGAGCCACCGGGGAGCTGTTTTTT.